A selection of T cell receptor beta chains follows, all from one sample in a study of regulatory T cells in long-lasting Graves disease. TCRdb reprocessed the multiplex PCR reads via MiXCR and lists one record per CDR3 protein. In the table there are 300,000 to 500,000 distinct CDR3 sequences, 20% of which are singletons. Sequencing was performed on peripheral blood mononuclear cells (PBMCs), taken when the disease was refractory, from a patient treated with antithyroid drugs. The receptors derive from a female donor with Graves disease. CDR3s leave out the opening cysteine and the closing phenylalanine or tryptophan. Fields, in order: V gene, J gene, CDR3 protein.

TRBV6-5	TRBJ1-1	ASSYSTDAF
TRBV6-2/TRBV6-3	TRBJ2-5	ASSPLVTQETQY
TRBV12-5	TRBJ2-7	ASVRSGQQYDEQY
TRBV28	TRBJ2-7	ASSQVVLHEQY
TRBV20-1	TRBJ1-3	SARPGRSGNTIY
TRBV6-1	TRBJ1-1	ASNRKGGSGSTEAF
TRBV20-1	TRBJ2-7	SATMTSGSSYEQY
TRBV3-1	TRBJ2-2	ASSQAGDFTGELF
TRBV4-1	TRBJ2-7	ASSQAPGGYEQY
TRBV6-2/TRBV6-3	TRBJ2-1	ASSYSPGGLNEQF
TRBV4-1	TRBJ2-7	ASSQALVGGFSYEQY
TRBV28	TRBJ2-5	ASSLRIPETQY
TRBV12-3/TRBV12-4	TRBJ2-2	ASRLGPGTGELF
TRBV6-5	TRBJ2-2	ASSYGREGLTGELF
TRBV2	TRBJ2-5	ASRGPGPLQETQY
TRBV28	TRBJ2-5	AGSLGGPTTQY
TRBV30	TRBJ1-1	AWGDRVSEAF
TRBV7-9	TRBJ2-5	ASSLSSGLAGGETQY
TRBV30	TRBJ1-6	AWTLQGARNSPLH
TRBV2	TRBJ1-5	ASSVWERQPQH
TRBV4-3	TRBJ1-1	ASSQGTGAVGTEAF
TRBV29-1	TRBJ2-5	SAVPWTSLQETQY